Below are 15 T cell receptor beta chains sequenced from a single sample in a study of blood T cell repertoires in COVID-19. Repertoires were generated with immunoSEQ multiplex PCR, while TCRdb's copy carries only in-frame clones and drops some. The sample carries 310,000 or so clones, 87% recorded once. Sequenced material: peripheral blood. The receptors derive from a man younger than 45 with COVID-19, enrolled during active disease.

In DNA form, the CDR3 reads TGTGCCACCACGGGTCACGGGGGTCCAGATACGCAGTATTTT. Its translation is CATTGHGGPDTQYF. The gene calls are TRBV6-5 and TRBJ2-3, with a possible D match to TRBD2 (6 bases). CDR3 length: 14 residues. Per the germline V gene, CDR1 is MNHEY and CDR2 is SVGAGI. V was pared by 10 bases and J by 4 bases, with 18 bases between.

The chain recombines TRBV27 with TRBJ2-1; D might be TRBD2 (6 bases). The CDR3 consists of 14 residues. V was shortened by 7 bases and J by 0 bases, with 10 bases between the two germline ends. The V gene's germline CDR1 is MNHEY and CDR2 SMNVEV (reference sequence). As DNA, the CDR3 is TGTGCCAGCACAACTAGCTCCTCCTACAATGAGCAGTTCTTC. Encoded protein: CASTTSSSYNEQFF.

The chain links TRBV18 to TRBJ1-3; 7 nucleotides match TRBD1. The germline CDR1 and CDR2 sequences are KGHSH and LQKENI. V shed 0 bases and J 8 bases; nucleotides not matched to a gene: 7. The CDR3 consists of 15 residues. The CDR3 coding sequence is TGTGCCAGCTCACCACCCCCGGGACAGTCATACACCATATATTTT. It yields the protein CASSPPPGQSYTIYF.

This chain uses TRBV12-3 or TRBV12-4 with TRBJ2-1; 8 bases match TRBD2. This CDR3 has 11 residues. J was trimmed by 10 bases and V by 5 bases; bases with no gene match: 1. CDR3 DNA: TGTGCCAGCAGTCAGCGGGGGGAGCAGTTCTTC. This translates into CASSQRGEQFF.

CDR3 in DNA: TGTGCCAGCAGACCCACCACATCGGGTACTGAAGCTTTCTTT. As protein: CASRPTTSGTEAFF. This chain links TRBV6-5 with TRBJ1-1, with D unclear. Looked up from germline, CDR1 is MNHEY and CDR2 is SVGAGI. Trimming left V 6 bases short and J 5 bases short, with 16 bases between. The CDR3 has 14 amino acids.

The CDR3 region has the DNA TGTGCCAGCAGGCCACAGGGGGCAGGGGGGCCTTACGAGCAGTACTTC. As protein: CASRPQGAGGPYEQYF. This chain joins TRBV28 and TRBJ2-7; TRBD1 aligns across 9 bases. The CDR3 is 16 amino acids. CDR1 and CDR2 (germline): MDHEN, SYDVKM. V gave up 6 bases and J gave up 4 bases; unmatched junction bases: 13.

In DNA, the CDR3 is TGTGCCAGCAGGTTGACAGGGAGCAATCAGCCCCAGCATTTT. Translating it yields CASRLTGSNQPQHF. The gene calls are TRBV6-5 and TRBJ1-5; 7 nucleotides match TRBD1. Germline loops: CDR1 MNHEY, CDR2 SVGAGI. There are 14 residues in the CDR3. V lost 6 bases and J lost 1; bases outside the gene matches: 3.

This sequence joins TRBV9 and TRBJ2-1; perhaps TRBD1 as D (5 bases). The V gene's germline CDR1 is SGDLS and CDR2 YYNGEE. This CDR3 spans 15 amino acids. V lost 4 bases to trimming and J lost 0 bases, with 11 bases between them. CDR3 loop: CASSSQVNSYNEQFF. In nucleotides, the CDR3 is TGTGCCAGCAGCTCACAGGTAAACTCCTACAATGAGCAGTTCTTC.

CDR3 amino acids: CASSLGAGINYGYTF. The CDR3 nucleotides are TGTGCCAGCAGTCTTGGGGCAGGGATAAACTATGGCTACACCTTC. The chain has TRBV5-5 and TRBJ1-2; D may be TRBD1 (5 bases). V lost 5 bases to trimming and J lost 2 bases, with 16 bases between them. Germline CDR1 is SGHKS and CDR2 is YYEKEE (reference sequence). CDR3 length: 15 residues.

V usage is TRBV7-2 and J usage is TRBJ1-4, with 10 bases that match TRBD1. The CDR3 runs to 14 residues. V dropped 5 bases and J dropped 5; count of bases not matched to a gene: 2. The germline V gene encodes CDR1 SGHTA and CDR2 FQGNSA. The CDR3 DNA follows: TGTGCCAGCAGCGAGGGACAGGGGAATGAAAAACTGTTTTTT. Translated: CASSEGQGNEKLFF.

V usage is TRBV12-3 or TRBV12-4 and J usage is TRBJ1-1, with a possible D match to TRBD1 (6 bases). Trimming removed 3 bases at V and 10 bases at J, with 15 bases between. The CDR3 sequence is 13 residues long. CDR3 residues: CASSFGGVWGAFF. The CDR3 DNA reads TGTGCCAGCAGTTTTGGGGGCGTCTGGGGAGCTTTCTTT.

The chain is built from TRBV27 and TRBJ2-3; a possible D gene is TRBD2 (6 bases). The V gene lost 5 bases and the J gene lost 2 bases, with 14 bases spanning the gap. CDR1 and CDR2 from the germline V gene are MNHEY and SMNVEV (reference sequence). CDR3 length: 15 amino acids. In DNA form, the CDR3 reads TGTGCCAGCAGTAAACTAGCAGGGAACACAGATACGCAGTATTTT. It codes for CASSKLAGNTDTQYF.

This sequence joins TRBV6-5 and TRBJ1-1, with D possibly being TRBD1 (5 bases). The V end lost 0 bases, the J end lost 0 bases, and 11 bases lay between the germline ends. Germline V gives CDR1 MNHEY, CDR2 SVGAGI. The CDR3 covers 16 residues. Here the CDR3 reads CASSYSPTAMNTEAFF. CDR3 nucleotides: TGTGCCAGCAGTTACTCCCCGACAGCAATGAACACTGAAGCTTTCTTT.

There are a few counts of this clone. The CDR3 DNA reads as TGTGCCAGCAGGTTACGCTACACCGGGACAGGGGGCTCCTACGAGCAGTACTTC. Its translation is CASRLRYTGTGGSYEQYF. The chain joins TRBV27 to TRBJ2-7; 11 nucleotides align to TRBD1. This CDR3 has 18 residues. In germline, CDR1 is MNHEY, CDR2 SMNVEV (reference sequence). Trimming removed 6 bases from V and 0 bases from J; junction bases left unmatched: 13.

V gene TRBV19 combines with J gene TRBJ2-7; 7 bases align to TRBD2. Looked up from germline, CDR1 is LNHDA and CDR2 is SQIVND (reference sequence). V shed 3 bases, J shed 3 bases, and the junction held 11 bases outside the gene matches. CDR3 length: 16 amino acids. As DNA, the CDR3 is TGTGCCAGTAGTATTAGCTCTCTAGCGGCGGTCTACGAGCAGTACTTC. It codes for CASSISSLAAVYEQYF.